This T cell receptor beta chain was recorded in a study of blood T cells in healthy people across ages. The authors ran a second PCR of 7 to 11 cycles using a sample-barcoded 5' primer and a J-beta primer mix. TCRdb reanalysed the 5' RACE reads using MiXCR and keeps one entry per CDR3 protein. The table has hundreds of thousands of distinct CDR3 sequences, under 25% seen once. The V and J ends lost 5 bases and 0 bases, in that order; junction bases with no gene match: 4. The CDR3 is 15 residues long. Per germline, CDR1 SGHDN and CDR2 FVKESK. As regards this clonotype: Its antigen is not identified.

Overall study findings and caveats: Strongly correlated with naive T cell percentage was TCR beta diversity.

Material for sequencing was blood. The chain has TRBV14 and TRBJ2-1; 7 bases align to TRBD2. The clonotype originates from a man between 65 and 79 years old in good health. The CDR3 DNA sequence: TGTGCCAGCAGCGATCTAGCGGTCTCCTACAATGAGCAGTTCTTC. Amino acid sequence: CASSDLAVSYNEQFF.